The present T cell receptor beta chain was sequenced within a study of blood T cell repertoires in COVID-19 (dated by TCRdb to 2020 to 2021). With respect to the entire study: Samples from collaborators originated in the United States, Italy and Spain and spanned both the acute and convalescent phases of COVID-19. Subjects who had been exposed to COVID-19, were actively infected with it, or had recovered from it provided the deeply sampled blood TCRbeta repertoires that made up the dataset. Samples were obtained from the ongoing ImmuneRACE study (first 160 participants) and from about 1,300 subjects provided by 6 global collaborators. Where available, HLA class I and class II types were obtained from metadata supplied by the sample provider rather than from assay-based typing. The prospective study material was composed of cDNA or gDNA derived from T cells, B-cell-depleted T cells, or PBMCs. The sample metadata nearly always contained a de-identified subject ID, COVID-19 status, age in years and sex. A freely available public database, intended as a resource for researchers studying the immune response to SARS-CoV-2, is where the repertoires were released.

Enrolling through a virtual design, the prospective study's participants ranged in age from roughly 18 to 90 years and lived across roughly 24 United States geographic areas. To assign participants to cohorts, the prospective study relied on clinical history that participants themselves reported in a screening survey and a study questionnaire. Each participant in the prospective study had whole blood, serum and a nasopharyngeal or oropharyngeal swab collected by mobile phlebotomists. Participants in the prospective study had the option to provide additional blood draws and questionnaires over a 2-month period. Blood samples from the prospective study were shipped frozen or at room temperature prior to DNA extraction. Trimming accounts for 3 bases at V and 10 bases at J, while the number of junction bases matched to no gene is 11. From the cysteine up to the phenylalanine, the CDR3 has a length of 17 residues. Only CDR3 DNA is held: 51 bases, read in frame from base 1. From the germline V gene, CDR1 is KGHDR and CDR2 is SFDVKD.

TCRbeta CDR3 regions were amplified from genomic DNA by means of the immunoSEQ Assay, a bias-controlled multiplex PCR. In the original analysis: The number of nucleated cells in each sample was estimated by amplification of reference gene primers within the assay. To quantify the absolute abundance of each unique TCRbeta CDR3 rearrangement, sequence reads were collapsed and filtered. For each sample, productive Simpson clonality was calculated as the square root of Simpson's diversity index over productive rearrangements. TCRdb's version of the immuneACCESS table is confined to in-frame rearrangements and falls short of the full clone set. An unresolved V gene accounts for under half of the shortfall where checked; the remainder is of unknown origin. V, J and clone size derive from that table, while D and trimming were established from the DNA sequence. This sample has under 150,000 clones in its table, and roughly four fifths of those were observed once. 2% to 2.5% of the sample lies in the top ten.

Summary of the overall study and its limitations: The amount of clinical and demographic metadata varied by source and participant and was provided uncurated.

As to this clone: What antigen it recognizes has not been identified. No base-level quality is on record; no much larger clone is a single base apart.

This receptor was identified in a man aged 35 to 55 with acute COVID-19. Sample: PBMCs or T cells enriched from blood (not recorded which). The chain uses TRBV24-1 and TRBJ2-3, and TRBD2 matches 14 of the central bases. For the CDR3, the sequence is CATSDPSTSGGAGPQYF. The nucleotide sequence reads TGTGCCACCAGTGATCCATCGACTAGCGGGGGGGCCGGACCGCAGTATTTT.